The present T cell receptor beta chain was sequenced within a study of T cells in Graves' hyperthyroidism and ophthalmopathy. About the study: Peripheral blood was obtained at initial diagnosis, preceding any treatment. Findings of the study overall: In the blood, most expanded thyroid clonotypes above 0.001 appeared as well.

V lost 3 bases and J 4 bases, leaving 15 bases between the germline ends. The germline V gene has CDR1 MRHNA and CDR2 SNTAGT. This CDR3 is 16 amino acids long. This clonotype was recorded a few times. Its antigen is unknown. The CDR3 regions of TCR beta were amplified from RNA transcripts. Carried out on the TCR CDR3, a first-round RT-PCR used the HTBI primer set. TCRdb called the multiplex PCR reads again in MiXCR, with one record for every CDR3 protein. The data contain hundreds of thousands of distinct CDR3 sequences, 14% of them seen just once; the ten biggest clones take up around 12%. V is TRBV6-4 and J is TRBJ2-2; TRBD1 is a possible D gene (5 bases). Sequencing input: blood. The TCR originated in a woman between 45 and 65 years old with Graves' ophthalmopathy. The CDR3 DNA sequence: TGTGCCAGCAGTGAAAAAATCCAGACAGCCACCGGGGAGCTGTTTTTT. It translates to CASSEKIQTATGELFF.